These 9 T cell receptor beta chains originate from one sample sequenced in a study of CD8 T cells in Susac syndrome. Random hexamers were used to reverse transcribe about 0.5 to 1 ug of RNA. TCRdb passed the immunoSEQ multiplex PCR reads through MiXCR, listing each CDR3 protein once. The table includes about 150,000 distinct CDR3 sequences, 90% to 95% detected once. Sequenced material: CD4+ T cells from PBMCs. Every receptor here comes from a human donor with multiple sclerosis.

The chain employs TRBV5-1 and TRBJ2-3, with 12 nucleotides matching TRBD2. The CDR3 is 15 residues long. Germline values: CDR1 SGHRS, CDR2 YFSETQ. With V trimmed by 4 bases and J by 6 bases, 6 bases remained unmatched. In DNA form, the CDR3 reads TGCGCCAGCAGCATGCTAGCGGGGGGGCAGGATACGCAGTATTTT. Translation: CASSMLAGGQDTQYF.

The rearrangement joins TRBV18 to TRBJ2-7; 12 bases are a match to TRBD2. This CDR3 is built from 17 residues. V shed 3 bases, J shed 5 bases, and the junction held 11 bases outside the gene matches. Looked up from germline, CDR1 is KGHSH and CDR2 is LQKENI. The CDR3, as DNA: TGTGCCAGCTCACCGCTCCCGACTAGCGGGGGACCCCACGAGCAGTACTTC. Its translation: CASSPLPTSGGPHEQYF.

The chain uses TRBV7-3 and TRBJ1-1, with a weak D call TRBD1 (5 bases). The CDR3 extends over 14 amino acids. Germline assignment: CDR1 SGHTA and CDR2 FQGTGA. V was clipped by 0 bases and J by 6 bases, with 11 bases between them. CDR3 protein: CASSLTGRGAEAFF. CDR3 nucleotides: TGTGCCAGCAGCTTAACTGGTCGGGGCGCTGAAGCTTTCTTT.

J is TRBJ1-2 and V is TRBV9, with D tentatively TRBD1 (5 bases). Deletions cut 4 bases from V and 4 bases from J, with 20 bases between. The V gene's germline CDR1 is SGDLS and CDR2 YYNGEE. The CDR3 runs to 16 residues. The CDR3 DNA sequence: TGTGCCAGCAGCCCACTGCTAGGGGATAAATGCTATGGCTACACCTTC. This translates into CASSPLLGDKCYGYTF. Complete variable domain (other parts from reference TRBV9 and TRBJ1-2): DSGVTQTPKHLITATGQRVTLRCSPRSGDLSVYWYQQSLDQGLQFLIQYYNGEERAKGNILERFSAQQFPDLHSELNLSSLELGDSALYFCASSPLLGDKCYGYTFGSGTRLTVV.

V and J are TRBV7-3 and TRBJ2-2; D is unresolved. This CDR3 is built from 13 residues. Trimming removed 2 bases at V and 6 bases at J, with 7 bases between. Germline-derived CDR1 and CDR2 are SGHTA and FQGTGA. CDR3 loop: CASSLSGAGELFF. The CDR3 DNA is TGTGCCAGCAGCTTATCGGGTGCCGGGGAGCTGTTTTTT.

The rearrangement links TRBV5-1 to TRBJ2-7; D not resolved. Between the trimmed V and J ends, which lost 4 bases and 3 bases, there was a span of 11 bases. Germline CDR1 reads SGHRS; CDR2 reads YFSETQ. The CDR3 is made up of 13 amino acids. CDR3 coding DNA: TGCGCCAGCAGCCGTACCGAGTACTACGAGCAGTACTTC. Its protein product is CASSRTEYYEQYF.

V is TRBV3-1 and J is TRBJ2-7; possible D gene TRBD1, 6 bases. The CDR3 has 15 residues. Looked up from germline, CDR1 is LGHDT and CDR2 is YNNKEL (reference sequence). V lost 8 bases to trimming and J lost 2 bases, with 19 bases between them. This chain's CDR3 is CASGGLRASPYEQYF. CDR3 DNA sequence: TGTGCCAGCGGGGGCCTCAGAGCTAGTCCCTACGAGCAGTACTTC.

The chain carries TRBV10-3 and TRBJ2-1; TRBD2 aligns across 14 bases. CDR1 and CDR2 (germline): ENHRY, SYGVKD. The CDR3 spans 17 residues. V gave up 4 bases and J gave up 7 bases; unmatched junction bases: 9. CDR3 DNA sequence: TGTGCCATCAGTGTGGGACTAGCGGGGGCCCTGGGGAATGAGCAGTTCTTC. Translated, it gives CAISVGLAGALGNEQFF.

The rearrangement joins TRBV3-1 to TRBJ2-7, with D unclear. CDR3 size: 15 residues. Germline values: CDR1 LGHDT, CDR2 YNNKEL (reference sequence). With 4 bases removed from V and 4 bases from J, the gap between germline ends came to 17 bases. CDR3 nucleotides: TGTGCCAGCAGCCGGACGGAGAGCCCTCCGTACGAGCAGTACTTC. Amino acid sequence: CASSRTESPPYEQYF.